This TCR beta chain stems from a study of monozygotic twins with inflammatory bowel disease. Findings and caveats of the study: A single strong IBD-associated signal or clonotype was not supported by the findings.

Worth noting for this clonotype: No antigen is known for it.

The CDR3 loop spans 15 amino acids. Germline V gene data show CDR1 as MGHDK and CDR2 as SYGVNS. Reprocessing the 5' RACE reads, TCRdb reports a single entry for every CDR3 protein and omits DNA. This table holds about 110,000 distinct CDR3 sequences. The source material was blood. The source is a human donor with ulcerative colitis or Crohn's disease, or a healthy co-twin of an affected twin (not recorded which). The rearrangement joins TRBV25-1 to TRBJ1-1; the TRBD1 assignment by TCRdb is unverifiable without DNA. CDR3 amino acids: CASSDYRGWDTEAFF.